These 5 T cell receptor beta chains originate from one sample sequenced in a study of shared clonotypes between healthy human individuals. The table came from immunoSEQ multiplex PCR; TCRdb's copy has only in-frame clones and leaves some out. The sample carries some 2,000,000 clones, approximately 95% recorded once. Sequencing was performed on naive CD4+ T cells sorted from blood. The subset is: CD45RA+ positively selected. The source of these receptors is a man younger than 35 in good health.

The CDR3 sequence is CAWSSLSSYNEQFF. The CDR3 DNA sequence: TGTGCCTGGAGTAGCCTTAGCTCCTACAATGAGCAGTTCTTC. The J gene is TRBJ2-1, the V gene TRBV30; no firm D call. CDR1 GTSNPN and CDR2 SVGIG come from the germline V gene (reference sequence). Trimming removed 2 bases from V and 0 bases from J, with 8 bases in between. The CDR3 covers 14 residues.

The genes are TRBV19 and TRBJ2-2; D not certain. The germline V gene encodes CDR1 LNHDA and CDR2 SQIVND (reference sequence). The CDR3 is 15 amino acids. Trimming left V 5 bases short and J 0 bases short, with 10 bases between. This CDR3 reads CASSRVPANTGELFF. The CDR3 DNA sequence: TGTGCCAGTAGTCGGGTCCCCGCGAACACCGGGGAGCTGTTTTTT.

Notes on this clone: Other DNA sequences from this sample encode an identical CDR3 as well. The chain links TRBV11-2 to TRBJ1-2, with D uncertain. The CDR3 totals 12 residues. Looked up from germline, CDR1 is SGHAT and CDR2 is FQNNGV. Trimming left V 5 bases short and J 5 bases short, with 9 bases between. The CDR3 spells CASSRTGYGYTF. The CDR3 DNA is TGTGCCAGCAGCCGCACGGGATATGGCTACACCTTC.

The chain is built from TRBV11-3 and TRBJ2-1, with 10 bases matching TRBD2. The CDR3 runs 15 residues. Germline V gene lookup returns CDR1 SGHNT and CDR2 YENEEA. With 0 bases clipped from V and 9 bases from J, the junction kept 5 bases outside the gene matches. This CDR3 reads CASSLEGSGGSEQFF. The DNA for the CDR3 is TGTGCCAGCAGCTTAGAAGGTAGCGGGGGGAGTGAGCAGTTCTTC.

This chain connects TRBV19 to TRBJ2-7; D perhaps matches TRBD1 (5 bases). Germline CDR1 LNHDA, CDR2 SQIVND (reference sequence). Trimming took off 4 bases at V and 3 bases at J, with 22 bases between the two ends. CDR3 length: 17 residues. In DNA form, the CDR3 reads TGTGCCAGTAGTAACCGTGGGGCAGGAACCTCTTACTACGAGCAGTACTTC. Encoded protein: CASSNRGAGTSYYEQYF.